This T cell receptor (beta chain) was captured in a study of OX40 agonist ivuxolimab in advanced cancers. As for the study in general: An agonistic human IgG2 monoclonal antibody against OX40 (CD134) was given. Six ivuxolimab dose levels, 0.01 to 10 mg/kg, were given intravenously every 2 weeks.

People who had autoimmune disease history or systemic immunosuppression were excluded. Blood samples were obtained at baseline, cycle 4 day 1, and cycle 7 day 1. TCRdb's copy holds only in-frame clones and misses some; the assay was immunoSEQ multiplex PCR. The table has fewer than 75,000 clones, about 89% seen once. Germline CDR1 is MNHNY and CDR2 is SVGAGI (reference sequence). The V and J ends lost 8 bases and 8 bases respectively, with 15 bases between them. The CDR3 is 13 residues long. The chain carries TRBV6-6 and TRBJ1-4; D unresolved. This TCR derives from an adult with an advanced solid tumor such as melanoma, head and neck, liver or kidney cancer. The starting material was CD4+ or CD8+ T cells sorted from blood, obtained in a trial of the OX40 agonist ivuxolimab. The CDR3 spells CASRLPSGEKLFF. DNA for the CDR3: TGTGCCAGCCGATTACCCAGCGGGGAAAAACTGTTTTTT.